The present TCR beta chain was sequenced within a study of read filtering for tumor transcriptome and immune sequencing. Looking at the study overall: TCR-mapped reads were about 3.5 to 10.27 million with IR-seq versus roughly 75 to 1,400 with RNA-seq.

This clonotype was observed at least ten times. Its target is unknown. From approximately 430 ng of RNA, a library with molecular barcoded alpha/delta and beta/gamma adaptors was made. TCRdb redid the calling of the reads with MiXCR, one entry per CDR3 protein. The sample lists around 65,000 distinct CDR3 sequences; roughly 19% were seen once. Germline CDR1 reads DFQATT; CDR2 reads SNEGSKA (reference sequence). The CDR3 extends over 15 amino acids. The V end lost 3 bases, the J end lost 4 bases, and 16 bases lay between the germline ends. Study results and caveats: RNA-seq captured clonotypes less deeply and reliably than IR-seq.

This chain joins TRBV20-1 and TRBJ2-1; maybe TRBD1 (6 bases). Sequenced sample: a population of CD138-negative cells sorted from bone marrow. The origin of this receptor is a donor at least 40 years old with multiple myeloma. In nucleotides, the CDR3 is TGCAGTGCTAGTCCCCAAGACAGGACTTACAATGAGCAGTTCTTC. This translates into CSASPQDRTYNEQFF.